What follows is one T cell receptor beta chain and its context. The sample comes from a study of blood T cell repertoires in COVID-19. About the research overall: COVID-19 samples, acute and convalescent, were from the United States, Italy and Spain. Nucleic acid was either cDNA or gDNA, and it came from T cells, B-cell-depleted T cells, or PBMCs.

CDR1 and CDR2 (germline): SGDLS, YYNGEE. CDR3 length equals 19 residues. The germline V and J ends were trimmed by 0 bases and 4 bases, with 23 bases remaining between them. Source study methods: Amplification of reference gene primers provided the estimated nucleated cell counts. Libraries were prepared by immunoSEQ multiplex PCR; TCRdb keeps only in-frame clonotypes and omits some of them. For V, J and clone size, that table is used; D and trimming come from the DNA. This table has about 220,000 clones, around 81% appearing once. The TCR comes from a woman aged 60 to 75 with acute or convalescent COVID-19. The sequenced sample consisted of peripheral blood. This chain uses TRBV9 with TRBJ2-1, with D perhaps given as TRBD1 or TRBD2 (9 bases each). The DNA for the CDR3 is TGTGCCAGCAGCGTAGTGGGACAGGGCGCAGCGGGGGGATACAATGAGCAGTTCTTC. It codes for CASSVVGQGAAGGYNEQFF.